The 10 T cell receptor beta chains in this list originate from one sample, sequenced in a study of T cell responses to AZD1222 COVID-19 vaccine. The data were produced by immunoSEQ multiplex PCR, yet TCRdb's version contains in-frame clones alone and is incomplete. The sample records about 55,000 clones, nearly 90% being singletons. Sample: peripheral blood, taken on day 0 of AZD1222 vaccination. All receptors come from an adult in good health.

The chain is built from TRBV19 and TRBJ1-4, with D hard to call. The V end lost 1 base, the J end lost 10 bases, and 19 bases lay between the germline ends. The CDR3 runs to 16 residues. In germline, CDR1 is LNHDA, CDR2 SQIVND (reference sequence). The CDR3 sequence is CASSIGGSTPPIKLFF. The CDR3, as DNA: TGTGCCAGTAGTATAGGCGGTAGTACTCCGCCAATAAAACTGTTTTTT.

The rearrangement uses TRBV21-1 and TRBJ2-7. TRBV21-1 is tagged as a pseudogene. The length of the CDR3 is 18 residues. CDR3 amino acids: CASIWRGQLKPSSYEQYF. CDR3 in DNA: TGTGCCAGCATTTGGAGGGGACAACTGAAACCGTCTTCCTACGAGCAGTACTTC.

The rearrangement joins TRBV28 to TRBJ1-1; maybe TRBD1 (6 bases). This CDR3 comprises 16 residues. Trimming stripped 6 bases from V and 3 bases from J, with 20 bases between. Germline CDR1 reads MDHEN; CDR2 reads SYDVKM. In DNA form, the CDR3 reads TGTGCCAGCAGCGCCGATGACCGACAGGCCGACACTGAAGCTTTCTTT. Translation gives CASSADDRQADTEAFF.

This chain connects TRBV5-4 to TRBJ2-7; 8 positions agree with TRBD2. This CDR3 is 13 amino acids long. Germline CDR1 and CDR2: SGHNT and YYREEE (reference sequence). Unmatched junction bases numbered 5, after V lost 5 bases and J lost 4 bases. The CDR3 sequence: CASSSAGGYEQYF. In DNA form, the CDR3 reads TGTGCCAGCAGTAGTGCGGGGGGTTACGAGCAGTACTTC.

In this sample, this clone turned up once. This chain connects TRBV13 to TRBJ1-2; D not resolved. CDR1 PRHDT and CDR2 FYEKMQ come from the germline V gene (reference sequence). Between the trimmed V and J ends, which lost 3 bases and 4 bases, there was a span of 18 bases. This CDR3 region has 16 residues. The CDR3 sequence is CASSLRFENGVYGYTF. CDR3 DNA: TGTGCCAGCAGCTTGAGGTTTGAGAACGGAGTCTATGGCTACACCTTC.

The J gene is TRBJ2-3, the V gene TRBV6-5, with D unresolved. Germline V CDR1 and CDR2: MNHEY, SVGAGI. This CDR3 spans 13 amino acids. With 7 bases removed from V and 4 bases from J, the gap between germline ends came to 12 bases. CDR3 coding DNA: TGTGCCAGCAATCAGAACCCCGCAGATACGCAGTATTTT. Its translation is CASNQNPADTQYF.

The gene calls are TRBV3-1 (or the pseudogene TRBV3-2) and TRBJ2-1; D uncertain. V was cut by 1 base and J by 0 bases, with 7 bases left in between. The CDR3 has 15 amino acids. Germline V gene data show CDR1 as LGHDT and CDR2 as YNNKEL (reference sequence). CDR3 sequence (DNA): TGTGCCAGCAGCCAAGGACCGAGCTCCTACAATGAGCAGTTCTTC. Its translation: CASSQGPSSYNEQFF.

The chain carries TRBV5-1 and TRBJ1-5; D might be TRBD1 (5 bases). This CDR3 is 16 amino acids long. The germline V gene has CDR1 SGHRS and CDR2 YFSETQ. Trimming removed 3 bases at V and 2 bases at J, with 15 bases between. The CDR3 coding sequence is TGCGCCAGCAGCTATGGAGGTCAGGGAGGCAATCAGCCCCAGCATTTT. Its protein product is CASSYGGQGGNQPQHF.

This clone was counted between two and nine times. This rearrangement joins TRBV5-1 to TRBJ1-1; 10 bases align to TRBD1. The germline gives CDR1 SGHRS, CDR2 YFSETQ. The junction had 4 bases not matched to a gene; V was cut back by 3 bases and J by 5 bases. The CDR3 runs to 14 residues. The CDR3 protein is CASSSGQGLTEAFF. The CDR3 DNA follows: TGCGCCAGCAGCTCGGGACAGGGGCTGACTGAAGCTTTCTTT.

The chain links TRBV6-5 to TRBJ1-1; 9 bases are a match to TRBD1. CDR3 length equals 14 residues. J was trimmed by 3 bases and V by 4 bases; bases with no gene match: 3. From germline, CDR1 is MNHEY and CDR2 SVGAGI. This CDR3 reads CASSSTGGYTEAFF. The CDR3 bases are TGTGCCAGCAGTTCAACAGGGGGCTACACTGAAGCTTTCTTT.